The clone carrying this T cell receptor beta chain showed up many times. Its antigen is not identified. V lost 1 base, J lost 0 bases, and 2 bases stayed unmatched. In germline, CDR1 is DFQATT, CDR2 SNEGSKA (reference sequence). This CDR3 is built from 15 residues. This record belongs to a study of T cells in Graves' hyperthyroidism and ophthalmopathy. Study observations and caveats: In the analysis, a 13 V-J model separated ophthalmopathy from stable hyperthyroidism. Appearing also in blood were most of the thyroid clonotypes expanded above 0.001.

In patients aged 18 to 65, hyperthyroidism was newly diagnosed, with duration under 2 months. RNA transcripts were the template for amplifying TCR beta CDR3 regions. RT-PCR in the first round (using the HTBI primer set) targeted the TCR CDR3. MiXCR was run by TCRdb on the multiplex PCR reads, yielding one entry per CDR3 protein. Altogether around 500,000 distinct CDR3 sequences are present, approximately 14% being singletons, with the ten largest covering about 15%. The gene calls are TRBV20-1 and TRBJ2-7; TRBD2 matches 11 bases. Sequenced input: blood. This TCR was recovered from a woman aged 40 to 50 with Graves' hyperthyroidism. This CDR3 reads CSARVAGGASYEQYF. DNA for the CDR3: TGCAGTGCTAGAGTAGCGGGAGGGGCCTCCTACGAGCAGTACTTC.